Given below is one T cell receptor (beta chain) in context. This receptor's antigen is unknown. Base qualities were left out, and no much larger clone turns up one base away. The receptor library was made with the immunoSEQ multiplex PCR assay. For the multiplex PCR, a mixture combining 60 forward primers for TCR Vbeta segments and 13 reverse primers for TCR Jbeta segments was used. The CDR3 region of rearranged TCR beta genes was amplified from genomic DNA by a multiplex PCR assay. The amplified TCR beta libraries were sequenced on the Illumina HiSeq System as 87-base-pair reads. Per the original workflow: Across the 500 to 700 repertoires, a later analysis counted around 80 million unique TCR beta chains, around 11 million of which were shared by at least two donors. A nearest-neighbor algorithm error-corrected the raw reads and collapsed the reads into unique sequences, merging closely related sequences to remove PCR and sequencing errors. CDR3 sequences were aligned to IMGT reference sequences to assign V, D and J gene segments. For a sequence to be retained, a match of at least six nucleotides was required to both a V gene segment and a J gene segment. A rearrangement was called productive if the CDR3 had no stop codons and remained in frame with V and J, and every other rearrangement was called non-productive. Following IMGT convention, CDR3 was defined as the stretch from the second conserved V-encoded cysteine up to the conserved J-encoded phenylalanine. In an earlier analysis of more than 550 of the donors, sequences lacking an unambiguous match to a single V gene segment were excluded. An earlier analysis of some 610 of the donors called V segments functional above 56.7% productive rearrangements and segregating when the between-donor standard deviation exceeded 5%. A statistical classification framework was built to diagnose cytomegalovirus status from the catalog of TCR beta chain sequences. In a later analysis, V and J genes were assigned by comparing TCR nucleotide sequences against IMGT/GENE-DB human TR gene sequences. The TCRdist pipeline was used in a later analysis to assign CDR3 sequences and most-parsimonious VDJ recombination scenarios. In a later analysis, each TCR beta chain was defined by its CDR3 amino acid sequence together with its V-gene family, and reads without a unique V-gene family were excluded. To address suspected cross-contamination and a sequencing artifact, a later analysis removed 592 highly shared, low-generation-probability nucleotide sequences. A later analysis calculated a clonal expansion index for each public chain from normalized within-repertoire ranks of inferred template counts. In a later analysis, generation probabilities were computed with a VDJ recombination model fitted to out-of-frame rearrangements, and the resulting probabilities were checked against IGoR. In a later analysis, hypergeometric tests were used to score TCR-TCR, TCR-HLA and TCR-CMV co-occurrence, with a repertoire-size bias correction applied to TCR pairs. To estimate false discovery rates, a later analysis permuted the HLA or CMV assignments 20 times. A later analysis grouped co-occurring TCRs with DBSCAN, adding TCRdist sequence similarity when clustering within HLA-allele-positive subsets. Repertoires with fewer than 30,000 or more than 120,000 public chains were left out of co-occurrence clustering, as were five repertoires with anomalous nucleotide sharing. Sourced from immuneACCESS, this table was stored by TCRdb with only in-frame sequences that have V and J called. A share of the clones is absent; for the studies checked, an unresolved V gene accounts for under half, and the remainder has no known explanation. The V and J calls and clone size come from that table; D and trimming were worked out from the DNA. The sample table contains about 160,000 clones; only one count was recorded for more than 75% of them. The ten most abundant clones make up 1.4% of the sample.

The data derive from a study of cytomegalovirus exposure and HLA in healthy donors (dated by TCRdb to 2015 to 2018). Concerning the study at large: According to an earlier analysis of several hundred of the donors, about 190 million T cells yielded 100 million or so unique TCR beta sequences and approximately 300 Gb of sequence data. About 300 gigabases of sequencing data and 70 million to 100 million unique TCR sequences made up an early release that covered 640 HLA-typed donors. Of the roughly 400 genotyped donors, 81% fell in the genetic ancestry cluster associated with self-reported Caucasian donors. The study was designed to test whether signatures of past pathogen exposure could be identified by cataloging public T cell receptors. The study profiled the T cell repertoires of more than 500 subjects by immunosequencing and related them to cytomegalovirus serostatus. Along with the roughly 700-subject first cohort, a separate validation cohort of over 90 different subjects was used. The study combined high-throughput TCR immunosequencing, statistical association of individual TCRs with disease status, and machine learning to predict cytomegalovirus infection status. In a later analysis, previously published TCR beta repertoires from roughly 710 donors were re-analyzed and high-resolution HLA genotyping was added so that TCR occurrence patterns could be studied. Rather than drawing on any new phenotypic data, the later analysis identified candidate immune exposures from TCR beta sequences and the way those sequences occurred across donors. To decide whether each TCR beta V gene segment behaved as functional or pseudogenic, an earlier analysis of approximately 620 of the donors relied on high-throughput TCR beta sequencing. Donor age, sex, ethnicity and CMV serostatus were collected together with the repertoire data. Genome-wide SNP genotypes for about 55% of the roughly 670 donors were used in a later genetic analysis, which treated that subset as a discovery cohort. All discovery cohort repertoires had been generated using a single sequencing platform. HLA typing covered class I and class II loci at four-digit resolution. The number of typed donors differed by locus: about 620-630 for A, B, C, DRB1 and DQB1; 500 to 550 for DQA1; approximately 600 for DPA1; and some 450 for DPB1. Because of strong linkage in the cohort, 5 or 6 DR-DQ haplotypes were treated as single units for association and clustering. On average, about 200,000 unique TCR beta nucleotide sequences were sequenced per donor among 398 genotyped donors of the cohort, with roughly 19% of those sequences being non-productive. The paper's findings and limits, for the study overall: In a later analysis, the rate of TCR association differed among HLA loci, with DRB1 alleles having the most associated TCRs and HLA-C alleles having the fewest. The cohort was sequenced for TCR beta chains only, and without alpha or paired-chain data the features that could be detected were limited. Because counts were too low, roughly 17 rarely observed V segments, including chromosome 9 orphons, were left out of the earlier analysis of several hundred of the donors. A further reported finding was that TCR beta sequences accurately predicted the HLA-A and HLA-B alleles for most subjects in the first cohort. Cytomegalovirus status was reported to be diagnosed by the classifier with high specificity and sensitivity in both the original and validation cohorts. Across donors, most TCR sequences were observed very rarely, whereas some public TCRs were present in many individuals. In an earlier analysis of about 550 of the donors, most TCR beta V segments were observed in productive rearrangements about 90% or about 30% of the time, broadly matching IMGT annotations. According to a later analysis, most CMV-associated TCR beta chains appeared to be HLA-restricted, and the HLA associations seemed to be driven largely by CMV exposure. A cluster of highly shared sequence variants was judged likely to be a technical artifact of the sequencing pipeline. Roughly uniform sequencing depth across donors was assumed in presence/absence analyses, although this assumption may not hold. The study gave a list of some 150 TCR beta chains associated with cytomegalovirus. A later analysis found that HLA-associated TCR beta chains were more clonally expanded and had lower generation probabilities than equally common non-associated chains. Correlated functional status among segregating V segments might be attributable to linkage disequilibrium, but an unknown experimental factor could not be ruled out. A later genetic analysis associated a missense DCLRE1C variant with V-gene and J-gene trimming of TCR beta chains, and an independent cohort replicated the association. In vitro tests confirmed that a few of the cytomegalovirus-associated TCR beta chains recognize cytomegalovirus antigens. For the cohort, immune exposure information was limited to CMV serostatus. A later genetic analysis reported fewer N-insertions in productive TCRs among donors in an Asian-associated ancestry cluster than the roughly 620-donor mean. A later analysis reported that several top co-occurrence clusters appeared linked to parvovirus B19, influenza, CMV and Epstein-Barr virus. When HLA alleles, especially DR and DQ, strongly co-occurred, attributing TCR associations to individual alleles was difficult. At a false discovery rate of 0.05, a later analysis linked 15,000 to 20,000 TCR beta sequences to specific HLA alleles. Because the 87-base-pair reads could not distinguish some IMGT-functional V segments, including TRBV6-2 and TRBV6-3, those segments were excluded. The authors suggested that the approach could potentially be extended to other disease states and immunological phenotypes. Because some donors lacked HLA typing at each locus, the association tests relied only on the typed subset.

The junction shows trimming of 3 bases on V and 1 base on J, plus 18 bases between the germline ends. CDR1 LGHNT and CDR2 FRNRAP are derived from the germline V gene. The CDR3 measures 17 amino acids from cysteine to phenylalanine. Just the 51-base CDR3 DNA is kept, in frame starting at base 1. In total, 630 or so healthy bone marrow donors made up the cohort. At the time of sampling, every cohort member was nominally healthy, though immune exposures that went unrecorded were likely present. The donor was CMV seronegative and belonged to the group of roughly 330 seronegative cohort members. A peripheral blood sample was provided by each donor, and peripheral blood mononuclear cells were used for TCR beta sequencing. The Qiagen DNeasy Blood Extraction Kit was used to extract genomic DNA from the blood cell samples.

What was sequenced was PBMCs. This sequence was found in a male donor in good health and CMV-seronegative. The chain is encoded by TRBV12-5 joined to TRBJ1-1; confidence is insufficient to name the D gene. The DNA is TGTGCTAGTGGTTTTTTGTTAGAGGGAGTTAAGAACACTGAAGCTTTCTTT. Its translation is CASGFLLEGVKNTEAFF.